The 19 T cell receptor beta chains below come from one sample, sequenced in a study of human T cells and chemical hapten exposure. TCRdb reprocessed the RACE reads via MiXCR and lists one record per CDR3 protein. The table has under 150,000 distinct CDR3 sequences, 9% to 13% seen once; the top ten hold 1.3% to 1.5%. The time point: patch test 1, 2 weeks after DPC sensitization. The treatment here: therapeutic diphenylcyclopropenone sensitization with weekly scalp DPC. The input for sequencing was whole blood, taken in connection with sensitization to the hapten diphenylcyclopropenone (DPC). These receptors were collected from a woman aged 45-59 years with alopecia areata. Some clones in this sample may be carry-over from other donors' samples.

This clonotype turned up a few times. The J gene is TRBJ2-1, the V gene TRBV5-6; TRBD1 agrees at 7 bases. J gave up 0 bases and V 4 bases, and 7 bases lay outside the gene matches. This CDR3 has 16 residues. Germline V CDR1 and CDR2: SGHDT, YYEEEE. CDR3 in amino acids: CASSVLDRASYNEQFF. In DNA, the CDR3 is TGTGCCAGCAGCGTACTAGACAGGGCCTCCTACAATGAGCAGTTCTTC.

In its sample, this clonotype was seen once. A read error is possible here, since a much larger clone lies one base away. CDR3 amino acids: CSVRTGGDQPQHF. In DNA form, the CDR3 reads TGCAGCGTCAGGACAGGGGGCGATCAGCCCCAGCATTTT. The V and J genes are TRBV29-1 and TRBJ1-5; TRBD1 matches at 11 bases. V lost 6 bases, J lost 5 bases, and 3 bases stayed unmatched. From germline, CDR1 is SQVTM and CDR2 ANQGSEA. This CDR3 is built from 13 residues.

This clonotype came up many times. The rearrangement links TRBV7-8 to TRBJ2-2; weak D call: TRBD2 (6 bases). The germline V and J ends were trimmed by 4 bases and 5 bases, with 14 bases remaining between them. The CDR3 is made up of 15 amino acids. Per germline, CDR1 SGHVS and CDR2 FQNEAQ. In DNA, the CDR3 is TGTGCCAGCAGCTCCTTTAGCGGCCTTACCGGGGAGCTGTTTTTT. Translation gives CASSSFSGLTGELFF.

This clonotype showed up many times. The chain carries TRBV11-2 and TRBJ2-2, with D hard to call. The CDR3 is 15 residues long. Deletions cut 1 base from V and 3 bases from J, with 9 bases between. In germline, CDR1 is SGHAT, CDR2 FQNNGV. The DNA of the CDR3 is TGTGCCAGCAGCTTAGTAACGGTCGACACCGGGGAGCTGTTTTTT. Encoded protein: CASSLVTVDTGELFF.

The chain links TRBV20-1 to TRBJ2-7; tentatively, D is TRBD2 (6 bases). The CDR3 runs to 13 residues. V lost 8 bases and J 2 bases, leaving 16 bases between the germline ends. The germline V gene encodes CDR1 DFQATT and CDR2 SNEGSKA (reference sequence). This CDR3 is CSPRRDSPYEQYF. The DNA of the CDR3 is TGCAGTCCAAGACGGGACTCCCCCTACGAGCAGTACTTC.

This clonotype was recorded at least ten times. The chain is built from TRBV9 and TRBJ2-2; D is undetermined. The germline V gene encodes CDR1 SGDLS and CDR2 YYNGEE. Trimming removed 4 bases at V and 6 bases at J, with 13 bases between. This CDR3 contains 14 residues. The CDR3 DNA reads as TGTGCCAGCAGCCCACAGAGGAGTTCCGGGGAGCTGTTTTTT. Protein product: CASSPQRSSGELFF. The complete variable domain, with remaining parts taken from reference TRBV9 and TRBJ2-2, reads DSGVTQTPKHLITATGQRVTLRCSPRSGDLSVYWYQQSLDQGLQFLIQYYNGEERAKGNILERFSAQQFPDLHSELNLSSLELGDSALYFCASSPQRSSGELFFGEGSRLTVL.

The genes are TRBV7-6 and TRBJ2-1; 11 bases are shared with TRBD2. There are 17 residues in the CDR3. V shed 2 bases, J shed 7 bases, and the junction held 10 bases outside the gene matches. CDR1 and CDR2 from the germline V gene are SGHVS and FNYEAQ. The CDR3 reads CASSLSPTSGSWNEQFF. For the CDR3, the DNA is TGTGCCAGCAGCTTATCACCTACTAGCGGGAGTTGGAATGAGCAGTTCTTC.

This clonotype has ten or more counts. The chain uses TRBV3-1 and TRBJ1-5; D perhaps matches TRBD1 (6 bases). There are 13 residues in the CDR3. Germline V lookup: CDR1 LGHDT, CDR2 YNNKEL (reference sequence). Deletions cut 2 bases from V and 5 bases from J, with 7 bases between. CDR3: CASSQKGDQPQHF. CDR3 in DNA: TGTGCCAGCAGCCAAAAGGGGGATCAGCCCCAGCATTTT.

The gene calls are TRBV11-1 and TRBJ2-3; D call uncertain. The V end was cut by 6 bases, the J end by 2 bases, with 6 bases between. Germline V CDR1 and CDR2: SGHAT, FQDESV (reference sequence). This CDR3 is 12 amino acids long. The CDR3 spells CASRPITDTQYF. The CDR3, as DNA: TGTGCCAGCAGACCCATCACAGATACGCAGTATTTT.

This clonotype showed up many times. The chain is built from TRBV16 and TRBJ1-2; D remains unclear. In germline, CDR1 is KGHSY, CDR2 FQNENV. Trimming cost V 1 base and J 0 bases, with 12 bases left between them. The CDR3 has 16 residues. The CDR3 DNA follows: TGTGCCAGCAGCCAATGGGTGGCGGGAGCTAACTATGGCTACACCTTC. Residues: CASSQWVAGANYGYTF. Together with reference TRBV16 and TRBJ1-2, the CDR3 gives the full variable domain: GEEVAQTPKHLVRGEGQKAKLYCAPIKGHSYVFWYQQVLKNEFKFLISFQNENVFDETGMPKERFSAKCLPNSPCSLEIQATKLEDSAVYFCASSQWVAGANYGYTFGSGTRLTVV.

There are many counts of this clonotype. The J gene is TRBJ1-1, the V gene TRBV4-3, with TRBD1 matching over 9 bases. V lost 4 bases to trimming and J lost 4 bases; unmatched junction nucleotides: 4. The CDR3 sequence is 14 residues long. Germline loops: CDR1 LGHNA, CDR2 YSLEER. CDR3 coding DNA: TGCGCCAGCAGCCGAGGGACAGGGATCACTGAAGCTTTCTTT. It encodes CASSRGTGITEAFF.

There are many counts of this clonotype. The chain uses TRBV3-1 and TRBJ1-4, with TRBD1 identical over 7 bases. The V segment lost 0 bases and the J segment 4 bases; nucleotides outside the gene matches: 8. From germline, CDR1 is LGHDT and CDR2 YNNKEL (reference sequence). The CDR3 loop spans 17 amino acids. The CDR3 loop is CASSQDIYRDSNEKLFF. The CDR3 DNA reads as TGTGCCAGCAGCCAAGACATTTACCGGGACAGTAATGAAAAACTGTTTTTT.

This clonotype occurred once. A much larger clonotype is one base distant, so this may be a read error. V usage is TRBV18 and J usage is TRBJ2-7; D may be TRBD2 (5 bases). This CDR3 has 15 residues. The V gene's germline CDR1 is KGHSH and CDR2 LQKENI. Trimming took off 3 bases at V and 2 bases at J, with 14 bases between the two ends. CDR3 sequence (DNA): TGTGCCAGCTCACCGGGGAGCAGGAGTGCCTACGAGCAGTACTTC. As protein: CASSPGSRSAYEQYF.

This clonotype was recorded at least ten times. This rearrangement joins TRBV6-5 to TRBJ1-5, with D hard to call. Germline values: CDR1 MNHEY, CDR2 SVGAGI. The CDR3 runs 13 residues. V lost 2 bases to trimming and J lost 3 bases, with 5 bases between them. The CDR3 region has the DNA TGTGCCAGCAGTTACAATACCAATCAGCCCCAGCATTTT. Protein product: CASSYNTNQPQHF.

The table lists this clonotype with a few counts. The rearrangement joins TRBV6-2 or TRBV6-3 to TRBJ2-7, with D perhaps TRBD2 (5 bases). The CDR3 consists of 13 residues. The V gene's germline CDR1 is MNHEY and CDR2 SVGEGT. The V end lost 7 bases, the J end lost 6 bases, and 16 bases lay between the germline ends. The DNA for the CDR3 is TGTGCCAGCACTGAGTTCGGCCGGGGCGAGCAGTACTTC. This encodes CASTEFGRGEQYF.

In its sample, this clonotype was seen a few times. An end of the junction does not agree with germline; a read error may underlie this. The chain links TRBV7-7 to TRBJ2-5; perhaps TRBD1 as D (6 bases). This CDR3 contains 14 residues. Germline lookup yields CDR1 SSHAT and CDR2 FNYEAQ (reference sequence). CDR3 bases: TGTGCTAGCAGCTTACAGGGTGGAGGAAAGACCCAGTACTTC. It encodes CASSLQGGGKTQYF.

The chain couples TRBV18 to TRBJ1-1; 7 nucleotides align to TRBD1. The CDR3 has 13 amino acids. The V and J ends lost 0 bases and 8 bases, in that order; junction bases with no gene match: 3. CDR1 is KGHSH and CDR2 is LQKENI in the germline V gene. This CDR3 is CASSPPGTVEAFF. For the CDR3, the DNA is TGTGCCAGCTCACCACCGGGGACAGTCGAAGCTTTCTTT. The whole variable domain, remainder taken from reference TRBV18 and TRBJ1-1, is NAGVMQNPRHLVRRRGQEARLRCSPMKGHSHVYWYRQLPEEGLKFMVYLQKENIIDESGMPKERFSAEFPKEGPSILRIQQVVRGDSAAYFCASSPPGTVEAFFGQGTRLTVV.

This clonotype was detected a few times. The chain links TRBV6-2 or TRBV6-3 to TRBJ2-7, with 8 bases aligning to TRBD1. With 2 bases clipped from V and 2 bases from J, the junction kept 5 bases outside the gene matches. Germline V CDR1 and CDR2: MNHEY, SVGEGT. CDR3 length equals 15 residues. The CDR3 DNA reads TGTGCCAGCAGTTACGACGGGACAGGCCCCTACGAGCAGTACTTC. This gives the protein CASSYDGTGPYEQYF.

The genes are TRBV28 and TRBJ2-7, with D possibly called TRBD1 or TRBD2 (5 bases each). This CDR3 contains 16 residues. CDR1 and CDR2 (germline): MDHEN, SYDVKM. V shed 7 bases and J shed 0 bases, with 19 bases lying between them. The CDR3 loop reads CASKGGLTDTSYEQYF. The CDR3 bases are TGTGCCAGCAAGGGCGGGTTGACAGACACCTCCTACGAGCAGTACTTC.